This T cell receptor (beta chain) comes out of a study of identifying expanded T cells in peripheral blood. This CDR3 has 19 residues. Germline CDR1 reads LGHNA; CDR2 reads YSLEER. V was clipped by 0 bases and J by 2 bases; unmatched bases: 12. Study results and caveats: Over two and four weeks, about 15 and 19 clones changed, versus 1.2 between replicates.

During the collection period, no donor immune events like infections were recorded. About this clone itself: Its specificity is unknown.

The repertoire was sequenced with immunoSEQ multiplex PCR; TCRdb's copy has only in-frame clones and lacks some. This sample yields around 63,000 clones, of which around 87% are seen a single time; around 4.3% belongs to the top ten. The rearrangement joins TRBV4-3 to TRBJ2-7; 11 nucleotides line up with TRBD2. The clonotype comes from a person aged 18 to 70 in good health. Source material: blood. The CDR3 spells CASSQEGSGRGRAPYEQYF. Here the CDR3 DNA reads TGCGCCAGCAGCCAAGAGGGTAGCGGGAGGGGGCGGGCTCCCTACGAGCAGTACTTC.